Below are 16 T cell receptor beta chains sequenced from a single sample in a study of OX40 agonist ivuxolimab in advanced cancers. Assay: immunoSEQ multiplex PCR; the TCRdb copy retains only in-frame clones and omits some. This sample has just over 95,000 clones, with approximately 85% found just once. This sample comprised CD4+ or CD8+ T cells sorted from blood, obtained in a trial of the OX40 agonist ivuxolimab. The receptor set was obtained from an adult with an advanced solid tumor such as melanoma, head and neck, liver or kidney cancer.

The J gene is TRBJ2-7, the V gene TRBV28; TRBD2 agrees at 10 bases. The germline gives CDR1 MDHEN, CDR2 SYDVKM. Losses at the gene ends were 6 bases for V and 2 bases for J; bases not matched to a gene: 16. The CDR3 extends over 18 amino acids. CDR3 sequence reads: CASSVALAGSNQAYEQYF. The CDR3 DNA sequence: TGTGCCAGCAGCGTGGCACTAGCGGGATCAAACCAGGCCTACGAGCAGTACTTC.

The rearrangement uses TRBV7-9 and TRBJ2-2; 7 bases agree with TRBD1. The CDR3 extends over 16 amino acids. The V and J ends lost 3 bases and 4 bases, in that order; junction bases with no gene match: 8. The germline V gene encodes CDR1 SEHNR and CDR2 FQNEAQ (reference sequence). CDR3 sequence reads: CASSFPEDRPTGELFF. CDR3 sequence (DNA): TGTGCCAGCAGCTTCCCCGAGGACAGGCCCACCGGGGAGCTGTTTTTT.

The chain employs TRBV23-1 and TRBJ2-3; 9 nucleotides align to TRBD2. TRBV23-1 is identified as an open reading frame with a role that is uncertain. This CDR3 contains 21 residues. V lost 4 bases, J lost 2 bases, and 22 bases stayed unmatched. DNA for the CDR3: TGCGCCAGCAGTCCCCATCGAGGGGGCTTTGAGCGGGAGGTTTTCACAGATACGCAGTATTTT. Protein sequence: CASSPHRGGFEREVFTDTQYF.

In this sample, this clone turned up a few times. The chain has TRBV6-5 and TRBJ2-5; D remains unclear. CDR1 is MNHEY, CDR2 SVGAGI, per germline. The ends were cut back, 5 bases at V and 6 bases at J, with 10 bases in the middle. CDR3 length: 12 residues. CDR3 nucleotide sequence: TGTGCCAGCAGTCCCTCGTTAAAGACCCAGTACTTC. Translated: CASSPSLKTQYF.

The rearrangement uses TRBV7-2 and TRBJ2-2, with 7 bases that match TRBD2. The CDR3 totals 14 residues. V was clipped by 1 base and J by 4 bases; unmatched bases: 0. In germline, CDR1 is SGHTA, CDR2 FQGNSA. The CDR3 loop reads CASSLGGSTGELFF. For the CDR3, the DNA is TGTGCCAGCAGCTTAGGCGGGAGCACCGGGGAGCTGTTTTTT.

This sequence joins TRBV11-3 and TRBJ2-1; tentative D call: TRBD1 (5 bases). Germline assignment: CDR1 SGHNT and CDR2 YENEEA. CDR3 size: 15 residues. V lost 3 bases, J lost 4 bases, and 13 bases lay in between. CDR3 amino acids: CASSLVRVGYNEQFF. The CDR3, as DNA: TGTGCCAGCAGCTTGGTCAGGGTGGGATACAATGAGCAGTTCTTC.

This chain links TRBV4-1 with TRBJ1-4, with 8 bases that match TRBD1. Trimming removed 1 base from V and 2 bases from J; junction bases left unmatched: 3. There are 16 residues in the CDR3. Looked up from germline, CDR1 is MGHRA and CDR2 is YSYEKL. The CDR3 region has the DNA TGCGCCAGCAGCCAAGCCCGGACAGGGACTAATGAAAAACTGTTTTTT. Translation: CASSQARTGTNEKLFF.

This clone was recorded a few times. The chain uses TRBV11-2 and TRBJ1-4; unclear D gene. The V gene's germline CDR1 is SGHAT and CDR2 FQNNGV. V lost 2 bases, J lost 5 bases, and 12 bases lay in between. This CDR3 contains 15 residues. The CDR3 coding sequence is TGTGCCAGCAGCTTAAACGGGCCGGCGAATGAAAAACTGTTTTTT. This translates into CASSLNGPANEKLFF.

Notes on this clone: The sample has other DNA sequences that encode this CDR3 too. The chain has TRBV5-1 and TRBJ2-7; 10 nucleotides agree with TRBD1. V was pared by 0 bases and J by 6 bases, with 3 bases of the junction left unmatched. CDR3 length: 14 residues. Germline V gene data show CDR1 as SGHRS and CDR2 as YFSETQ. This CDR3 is CASSLEGQGVEQYF. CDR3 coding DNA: TGCGCCAGCAGCTTGGAAGGACAGGGGGTCGAGCAGTACTTC.

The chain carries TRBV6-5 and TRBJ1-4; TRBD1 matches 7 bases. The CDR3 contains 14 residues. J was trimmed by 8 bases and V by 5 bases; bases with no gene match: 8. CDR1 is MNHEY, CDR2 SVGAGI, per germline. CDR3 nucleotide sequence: TGTGCCAGCAGTAGTACAGGGGCCGGGGAAAAACTGTTTTTT. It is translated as CASSSTGAGEKLFF.

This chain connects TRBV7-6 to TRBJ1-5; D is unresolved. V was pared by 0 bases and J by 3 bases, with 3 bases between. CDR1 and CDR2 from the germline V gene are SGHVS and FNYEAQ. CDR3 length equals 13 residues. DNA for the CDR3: TGTGCCAGCAGCTTAGCCAACAATCAGCCCCAGCATTTT. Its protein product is CASSLANNQPQHF.

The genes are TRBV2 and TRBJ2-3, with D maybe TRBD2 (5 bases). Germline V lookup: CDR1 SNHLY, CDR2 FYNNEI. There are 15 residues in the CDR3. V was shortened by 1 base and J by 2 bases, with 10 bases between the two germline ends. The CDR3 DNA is TGTGCCAGCAGTGAAGTTAGCGCCTACACAGATACGCAGTATTTT. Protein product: CASSEVSAYTDTQYF.

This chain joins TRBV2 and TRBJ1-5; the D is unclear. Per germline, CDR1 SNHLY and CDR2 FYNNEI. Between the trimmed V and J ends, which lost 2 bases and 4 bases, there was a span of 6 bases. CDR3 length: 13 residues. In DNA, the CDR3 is TGTGCCAGCAGTGAACACCTAAATCAGCCCCAGCATTTT. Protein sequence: CASSEHLNQPQHF.

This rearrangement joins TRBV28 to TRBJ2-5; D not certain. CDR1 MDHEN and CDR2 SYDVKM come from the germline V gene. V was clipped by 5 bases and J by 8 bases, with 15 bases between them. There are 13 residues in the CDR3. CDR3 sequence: CASSPPDRPTQYF. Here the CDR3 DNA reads TGTGCCAGCAGTCCTCCGGACCGGCCCACCCAGTACTTC.

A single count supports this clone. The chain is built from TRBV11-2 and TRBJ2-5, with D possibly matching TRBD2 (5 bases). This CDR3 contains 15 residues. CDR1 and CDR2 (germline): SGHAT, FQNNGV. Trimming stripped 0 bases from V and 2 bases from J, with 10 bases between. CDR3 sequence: CASSLDVTRQETQYF. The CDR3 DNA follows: TGTGCCAGCAGCTTAGATGTTACTAGGCAAGAGACCCAGTACTTC. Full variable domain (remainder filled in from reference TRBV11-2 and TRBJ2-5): EAGVAQSPRYKIIEKRQSVAFWCNPISGHATLYWYQQILGQGPKLLIQFQNNGVVDDSQLPKDRFSAERLKGVDSTLKIQPAKLEDSAVYLCASSLDVTRQETQYFGPGTRLLVL.

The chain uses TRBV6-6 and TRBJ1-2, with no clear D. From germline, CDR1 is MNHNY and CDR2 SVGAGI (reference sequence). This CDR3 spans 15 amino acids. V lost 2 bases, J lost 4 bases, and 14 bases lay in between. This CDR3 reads CASSYLASPGYGYTF. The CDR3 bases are TGTGCCAGCAGTTACCTTGCCTCGCCCGGCTATGGCTACACCTTC.